This T cell receptor beta chain appears in the sequencing data of a study of spatial heterogeneity in lung cancer (dated by TCRdb to between 2019 and 2020). About the investigation overall: Beta-chain transcripts were consistently detected in greater numbers than alpha-chain transcripts, which likely reflected higher beta-chain transcript abundance. At surgery, both alpha and beta chains were TCR-sequenced in some 220 tumor regions, fewer than 85 matched nontumor lung samples and 50 to 60 PBMC samples. Nonsynonymous mutation counts, determined by whole-exome sequencing of tumor tissue, were related to TCR repertoire features. In the raw uncorrected reads, each unique combination of TCR and UMI appeared more than ten times on average. In non-small cell lung cancer, the study quantitatively compared TCR alpha and beta repertoires across several tumor regions, matched nontumor lung, and blood. What the study reported, not specific to this receptor: Confirming at a functional level the hypothesis that regional TCRs recognize regional mutations was considered to require additional single-cell paired TCR alpha and beta sequencing. Ubiquitous expanded tumor TCRs were found in blood more often at tumor resection than at routine follow-up.

CDR1 SGHRS and CDR2 YFSETQ are derived from the germline V gene. A distance of 10 bases separates the germline ends of V and J, which lose 0 bases and 3 bases respectively. From the cysteine up to the phenylalanine, the CDR3 has a length of 15 residues. This entry keeps only the CDR3 DNA: 45 bases, framed from base 1. This clonotype showed up just a few times. What antigen it recognizes has not been identified. One base away there is no much larger clone; base qualities are not given. Library preparation employed 5' RACE. Sequencing used a NextSeq 500. The TCR library protocol attached a unique molecular identifier to each TCR cDNA molecule to allow correction of PCR and sequencing errors. From the authors' description of their analysis: TCR identification, UMI-based error correction and CDR3 extraction were performed with Decombinator tools. Expanded TCRs were defined as those above a frequency of 2 per 1,000, corresponding to the top 1% of the tumor frequency distribution. Rényi diversity was computed with the R vegan package after subsampling each repertoire 100 times to 5,000 TCRs. CDR3 similarity networks were built from amino acid triplet string-kernel similarity, connecting CDR3s with pairwise similarity above 0.82. TCRdb trimmed public reads at Q25 via fastp, called clones via MiXCR and kept in-frame beta chains. Rows with a matching CDR3 protein are joined into one entry that keeps the most common DNA and genes. The V and J calls shown here were made by TCRdb, not taken from the authors' results. Across this sample there are tens of thousands of distinct CDR3 sequences, with less than 6% seen only once. Approximately 12% of the sample is held by the ten biggest clonotypes.

This specimen's time point label, per the study, means: sample taken at primary tumor resection. TCR sequencing used whole RNA extracted from tumor and nontumor lung tissue, or from cryopreserved PBMC samples, without cell sorting. Donors were some 78 patients with early-stage, untreated non-small cell lung cancer from the lung TRACERx cohort. Patients were selected for TCR sequencing only if sufficient RNA was available from at least two tumor regions. This TCR derives from a male donor with early-stage non-small cell lung cancer. The sample here was PBMCs, taken at surgery. Here the chain combines TRBV5-1 and TRBJ2-1, with TRBD2 as a weak D call on 6 bases. The bases read TGCGCCAGCAGCTTGGAACCCGGGGGCTACAATGAGCAGTTCTTC. This is translated as CASSLEPGGYNEQFF.